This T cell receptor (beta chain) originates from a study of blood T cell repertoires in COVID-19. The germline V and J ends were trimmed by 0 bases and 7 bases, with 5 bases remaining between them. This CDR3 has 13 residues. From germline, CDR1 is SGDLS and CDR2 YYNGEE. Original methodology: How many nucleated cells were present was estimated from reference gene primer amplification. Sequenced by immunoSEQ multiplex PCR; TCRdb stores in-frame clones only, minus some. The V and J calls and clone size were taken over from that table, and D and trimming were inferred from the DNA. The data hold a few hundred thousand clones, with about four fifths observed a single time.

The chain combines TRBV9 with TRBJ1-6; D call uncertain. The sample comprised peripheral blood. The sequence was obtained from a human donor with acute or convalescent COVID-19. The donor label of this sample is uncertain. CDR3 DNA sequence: TGTGCCAGCAGCGTAGATCGGAATTCACCCCTCCACTTT. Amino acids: CASSVDRNSPLHF. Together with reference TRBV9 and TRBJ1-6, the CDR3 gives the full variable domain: DSGVTQTPKHLITATGQRVTLRCSPRSGDLSVYWYQQSLDQGLQFLIQYYNGEERAKGNILERFSAQQFPDLHSELNLSSLELGDSALYFCASSVDRNSPLHFGNGTRLTVT.